This is a list of T cell receptor beta chains from one sample in a study of cytomegalovirus exposure and HLA in healthy donors. Assay used: immunoSEQ multiplex PCR; TCRdb lists only in-frame clones, some missing. The sample holds fewer than 200,000 clones, roughly 80% seen once. The sequencing input was PBMCs. Receptors originate from a woman aged 18-29 years in good health and CMV-seronegative. Both conserved end residues are part of each CDR3. D genes are given only for firm matches. Where a row states a size, it is once, few, many or the class of an expanded clone; other rows omit it.

CDR3 DNA | CDR3 protein | J gene | clone size | V gene | D gene
TGTGCCAGCAGCCTCGAAGTCCCGGGGAAGAGAGAAAAACTGTTTTTT | CASSLEVPGKREKLFF | TRBJ1-4 | few | TRBV28 | .
TGTGCCAGCAACCAGGTCGGCTTCTCCTACAATGAGCAGTTCTTC | CASNQVGFSYNEQFF | TRBJ2-1 | . | TRBV5-4 | .
TGTGCCAGCAGCTCCCTTTCCTACGAGCAGTACTTC | CASSSLSYEQYF | TRBJ2-7 | once | TRBV11-3 | .
TGTGCCAGCAGTTTAGCAGGGCTCTCCTACAATGAGCAGTTCTTC | CASSLAGLSYNEQFF | TRBJ2-1 | . | TRBV28 | .
TGTGCCAGCAGCTCGGACAGTTTTATTCCGTTCTTC | CASSSDSFIPFF | TRBJ2-1 | . | TRBV7-2 | .
TGTGCCAGCAGCGTATACGGGGGAGAGGTAGATACGCAGTATTTT | CASSVYGGEVDTQYF | TRBJ2-3 | . | TRBV9 | .
TGTGCCAGCAGTTTAGCGGGACTCACCGGGGAGCTGTTTTTT | CASSLAGLTGELFF | TRBJ2-2 | . | TRBV28 | .
TGTGCCATCAGTGAGTCCACAGGGGGTGGCTCAACTAATGAAAAACTGTTTTTT | CAISESTGGGSTNEKLFF | TRBJ1-4 | . | TRBV10-3 | TRBD1
TGTGCCAGCAGTGAAGTTAAGGTGCGGGAGCAGTACTTC | CASSEVKVREQYF | TRBJ2-7 | . | TRBV6-1 | .
TGCGCCAGCAGCCTCGGGACTAGCGGGAGTTATGAGCAGTTCTTC | CASSLGTSGSYEQFF | TRBJ2-1 | once | TRBV5-1 | TRBD2
TGTGCCAGCAGCTTATTGGGTCGGGACTACAATGAGCAGTTCTTC | CASSLLGRDYNEQFF | TRBJ2-1 | . | TRBV7-9 | .
TGTGCCAGCAGGCGGACTAAGACCTACGAGCAGTACTTC | CASRRTKTYEQYF | TRBJ2-7 | . | TRBV14 | .
TGTGCCAGCAGCTTAGGAGAGTTTAGGTTTGGGGCCTACGAGCAGTACTTC | CASSLGEFRFGAYEQYF | TRBJ2-7 | . | TRBV13 | .
TGCGCCAGCAGCTTGGGGCTAGCAGGAGAGACCCAGTACTTC | CASSLGLAGETQYF | TRBJ2-5 | few | TRBV5-1 | .
TGTGCTAGTGGTTTGAAGCGACAGGAAACCTTAGCAACTAATGAAAAACTGTTTTTT | CASGLKRQETLATNEKLFF | TRBJ1-4 | . | TRBV12-5 | .
TGTGCCAGCAGCTTACATGGGCAGGGCAGGTACTGGTCTGAAGCTTTCTTT | CASSLHGQGRYWSEAFF | TRBJ1-1 | . | TRBV7-2 | .
TGCGCCAGCAGCTTGGAGGGACTAGCGGGAGGAAAGAGAGGGACCCAGTACTTC | CASSLEGLAGGKRGTQYF | TRBJ2-5 | . | TRBV5-1 | TRBD2
TGTGCCAGCAGCGCGACTAGCGGGAGCAGGAACGAGCAGTACTTC | CASSATSGSRNEQYF | TRBJ2-7 | . | TRBV5-4 | TRBD2